This T cell receptor (beta chain) came from a study of blood T cell repertoires in COVID-19. Data came from immunoSEQ multiplex PCR; TCRdb stores just in-frame clones and leaves some out. This sample yields about 360,000 clones, of which 70% to 85% are seen a single time; 0.85% to 1.3% belongs to the top ten. V was clipped by 0 bases and J by 4 bases, with 9 bases between them. This CDR3 region has 14 residues. Germline CDR1 is MNHEY and CDR2 is SVGAGI. The J gene is TRBJ1-2, the V gene TRBV6-5; no definite D call. The specimen sequenced was peripheral blood. The TCR comes from a human donor with acute or convalescent COVID-19. The donor label of this sample is uncertain. DNA of the CDR3: TGTGCCAGCAGTTACTCGAGCCGCATCTATGGCTACACCTTC. Amino acids: CASSYSSRIYGYTF.